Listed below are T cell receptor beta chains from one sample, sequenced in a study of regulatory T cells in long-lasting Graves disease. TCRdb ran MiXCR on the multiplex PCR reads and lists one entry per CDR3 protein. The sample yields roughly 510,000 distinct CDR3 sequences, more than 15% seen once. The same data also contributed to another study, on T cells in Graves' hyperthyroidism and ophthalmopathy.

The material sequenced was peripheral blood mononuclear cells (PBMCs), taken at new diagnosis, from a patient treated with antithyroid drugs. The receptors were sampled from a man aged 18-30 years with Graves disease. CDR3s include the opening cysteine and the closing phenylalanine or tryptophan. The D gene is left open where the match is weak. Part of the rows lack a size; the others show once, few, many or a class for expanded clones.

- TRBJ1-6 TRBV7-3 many TGTGCCAGCAGCGCCAACAGGGATTCACCCCTCCACTTT CASSANRDSPLHF
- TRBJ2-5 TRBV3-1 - TGTGCCAGCAGCCAAGATATGTCAGGGGCCCAGGAGACCCAGTACTTC CASSQDMSGAQETQYF
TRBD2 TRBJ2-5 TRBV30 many TGTGCCTGGACGCGGGGGAGTGAGACCCAGTACTTC CAWTRGSETQYF
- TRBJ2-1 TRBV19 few TGTGCCAGTAAGGGACGACAGAGAAGGTTCTTC CASKGRQRRFF
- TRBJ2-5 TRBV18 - TGTGCCAGCTCACCCCGACAGATACCCACGGAGACCCAGTACTTC CASSPRQIPTETQYF
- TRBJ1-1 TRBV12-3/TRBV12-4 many TGTGCCAGCAGTTTAGCGCTAACCGGGGGCTCTGAAGCTTTCTTT CASSLALTGGSEAFF
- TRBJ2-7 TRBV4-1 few TGCGCCAGCAGCCATACCACAGGGTCGTCCTACGAGCAGTACTTC CASSHTTGSSYEQYF
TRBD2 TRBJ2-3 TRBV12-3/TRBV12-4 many TGTGCCAGCAGTATCCGGACTAGCGACCACGGCACAGATACGCAGTATTTT CASSIRTSDHGTDTQYF
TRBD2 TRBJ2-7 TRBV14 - TGTGCCAGCAGCGATGGACTAGCGGGAGGCTACGAGCAGTACTTC CASSDGLAGGYEQYF
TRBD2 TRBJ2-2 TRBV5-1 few TGCGCCAGCAGGCGTACTAGCGGCGGTGCCGGGGAGCTGTTTTTT CASRRTSGGAGELFF
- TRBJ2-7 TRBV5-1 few TGCGCCAGCAGCTGGGGCCTTACCTACGAGCAGTACTTC CASSWGLTYEQYF
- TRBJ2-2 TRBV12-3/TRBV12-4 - TGTGCCAACAGCCCGTCCAGGGCTCTGAGCGCCGGGGAGCTGTTTTTT CANSPSRALSAGELFF
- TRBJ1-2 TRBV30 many TGTGCCTGGGCCCAGGGGAACTATGGCTACACCTTC CAWAQGNYGYTF
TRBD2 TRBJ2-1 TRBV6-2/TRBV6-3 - TGTGCCAGCAGTGAACGGACTAGTGTGTACAATGAGCAGTTCTTC CASSERTSVYNEQFF
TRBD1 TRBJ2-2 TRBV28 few TGTGCCAGGAGGGACAGGGTAACCGGGGAGCTGTTTTTT CARRDRVTGELFF
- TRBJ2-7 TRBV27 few TGTGCCAGCAGTGCGCTCCACCAGGACGGGCCGGGGGACGAGCAGTACTTC CASSALHQDGPGDEQYF
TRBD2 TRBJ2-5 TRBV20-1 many TGCAGTGCCCAGCCGGGTAGCGGGACTCAAGAGACCCAGTACTTC CSAQPGSGTQETQYF
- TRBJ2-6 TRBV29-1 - TGCAGCGCTCTCCTCTTGGCGGCAAACTCTGGGGCCAACGTCCTGACTTTC CSALLLAANSGANVLTF
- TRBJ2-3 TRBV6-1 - TGTGCCAGCAGTGAATGGCTAGACCGCACAGATACGCAGTATTTT CASSEWLDRTDTQYF
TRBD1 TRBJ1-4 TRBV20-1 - TGCAGTGCTAGTGATCAGGGGGACGAAAAACTGTTTTTT CSASDQGDEKLFF
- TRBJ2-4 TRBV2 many TGTGCCAGCAGTACCAGAAGCCCTTTACTTGGAAACATTCAGTACTTC CASSTRSPLLGNIQYF
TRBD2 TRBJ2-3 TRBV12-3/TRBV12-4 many TGTGCCAGCAGCTCGGGACTAGCATCGGGAGATACGCAGTATTTT CASSSGLASGDTQYF
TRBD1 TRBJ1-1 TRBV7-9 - TGTGCCAGCAGCTTAGGGCGCGGGACAGCGAACACTGAAGCTTTCTTT CASSLGRGTANTEAFF
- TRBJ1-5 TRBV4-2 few TGTGCCAGCAGCCAAGAGGTTGCGGGCTGGAAGCCCCAGCATTTT CASSQEVAGWKPQHF
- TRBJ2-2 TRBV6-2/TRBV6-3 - TGTGCCAGCAGTTACAACAGGAACACCGGGGAGCTGTTTTTT CASSYNRNTGELFF
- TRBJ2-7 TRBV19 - TGTGCCAGTAGTTCGGGACTGATCTACGAGCAGTACTTC CASSSGLIYEQYF
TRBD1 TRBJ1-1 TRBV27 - TGTGCCAGCAGTTTATCCGGGAGGGGGGCCCATGTGACAGGGTTTGATGACACTGAAGCTTTCTTT CASSLSGRGAHVTGFDDTEAFF
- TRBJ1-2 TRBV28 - TGTGCCAGCAGTTTCTTGTTGGCGGGGGGCTACACCTTC CASSFLLAGGYTF
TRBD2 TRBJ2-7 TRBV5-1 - TGCGCCAGCAGCTTGGGCGTGGGACTAGCTTACTACGAGCAGTACTTC CASSLGVGLAYYEQYF
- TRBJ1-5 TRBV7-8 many TGTGCCAGCAGCTTGCAGCGTGGACGGAGGCCCCAGCATTTT CASSLQRGRRPQHF
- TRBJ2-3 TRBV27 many TGTGCCAGCAGCCTGGAACTGGGGAACACAGATACGCAGTATTTT CASSLELGNTDTQYF
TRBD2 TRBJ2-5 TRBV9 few TGTGCCAGCAGCCTTAGCCCTAGCGGGAGGGCCGGAGAGACCCAGTACTTC CASSLSPSGRAGETQYF
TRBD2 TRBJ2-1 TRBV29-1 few TGCAGCGCTCGTAGCGGGAGATTCCATGAGCAGTTCTTC CSARSGRFHEQFF
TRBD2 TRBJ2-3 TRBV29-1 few TGCAGCGTTCGGACTAGCGGGAGTAAAGATACGCAGTATTTT CSVRTSGSKDTQYF
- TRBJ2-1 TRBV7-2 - TGTGCCAGCAGCCGCGGGACAGCTATATACAATGAGCAGTTCTTC CASSRGTAIYNEQFF
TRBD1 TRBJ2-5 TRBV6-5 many TGTGCCAGCAGTTACTCGTTTGGCTTCGAGACAGGGGTAGTGGAGACCCAGTACTTC CASSYSFGFETGVVETQYF
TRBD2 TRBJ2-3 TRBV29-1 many TGCAGCGTTGAAGGAGGTAGCGGGATTGACACAGATACGCAGTATTTT CSVEGGSGIDTDTQYF
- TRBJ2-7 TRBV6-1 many TGTGCCAGCAGAGGGGGGTCCTACGAGCAGTACTTC CASRGGSYEQYF
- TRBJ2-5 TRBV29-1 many TGCAGCTCTTCCAGGGGCCGGGGTGAGACCCAGTACTTC CSSSRGRGETQYF
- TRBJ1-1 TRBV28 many TGTGCCAGCAGTTTTAGGTCTGAAGCTTTCTTT CASSFRSEAFF
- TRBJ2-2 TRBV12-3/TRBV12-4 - TGTGCCAGCAGCTCCGGGACAAGGACCGGGGAGCTGTTTTTT CASSSGTRTGELFF
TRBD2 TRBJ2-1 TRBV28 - TGTGCCAGCAGTTCCCTGACTAGCGGGAGCAATGAGCAGTTCTTC CASSSLTSGSNEQFF